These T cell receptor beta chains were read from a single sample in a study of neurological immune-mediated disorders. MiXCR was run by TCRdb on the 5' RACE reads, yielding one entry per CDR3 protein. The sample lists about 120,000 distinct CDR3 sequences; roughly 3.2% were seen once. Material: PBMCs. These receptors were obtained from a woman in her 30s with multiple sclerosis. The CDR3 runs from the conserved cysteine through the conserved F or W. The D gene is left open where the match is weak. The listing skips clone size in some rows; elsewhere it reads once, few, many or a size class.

CSAPGQKNTEAFF TGCAGTGCTCCCGGACAGAAGAACACTGAAGCTTTCTTT TRBJ1-1 many . TRBV20-1 13
CSARIGEKLFF TGCAGTGCTAGAATAGGGGAAAAACTGTTTTTT TRBJ1-4 many . TRBV20-1 11
CASSRTSGSGNEQFF TGTGCCAGCAGCCGGACTAGCGGGAGCGGTAATGAGCAGTTCTTC TRBJ2-1 many TRBD2 TRBV6-5 15
CASSQTTQTEAFF TGTGCCAGCAGCCAAACGACCCAAACTGAAGCTTTCTTT TRBJ1-1 many . TRBV3-1 13
CASSPSLYNEQFF TGTGCCAGCAGTCCATCACTTTACAATGAGCAGTTCTTC TRBJ2-1 many . TRBV6-6 13
CASSLYPPDEQYF TGTGCCAGCAGCCTGTACCCCCCAGACGAGCAGTACTTC TRBJ2-7 . . TRBV11-3 13
CASSPGQGSSTLNF TGTGCCAGCAGCCCGGGACAGGGTTCTTCAACCCTCAACTTT TRBJ1-6 few TRBD1 TRBV12-3/TRBV12-4 14
CASSGRQGLATGELFF TGCGCCAGCAGCGGCAGACAGGGCCTTGCCACCGGGGAGCTGTTTTTT TRBJ2-2 many TRBD1 TRBV5-1 16
CASSLVLGREQFF TGTGCCAGCAGCTTAGTGTTGGGTAGGGAGCAGTTCTTC TRBJ2-1 . . TRBV7-7 13
CSAKPTGGAADYGYTF TGCAGTGCTAAGCCCACAGGGGGCGCGGCTGACTATGGCTACACCTTC TRBJ1-2 few TRBD1 TRBV20-1 16
CATQGQTNTEAFF TGTGCCACCCAGGGACAGACGAACACTGAAGCTTTCTTT TRBJ1-1 many TRBD1 TRBV6-5 13
CASSPSRGPLYEQYF TGTGCCAGCAGCCCCTCGAGGGGACCTCTCTACGAGCAGTACTTC TRBJ2-7 many . TRBV7-6 15